This T cell receptor (beta chain) was profiled in a study of T-cell memory formation after mild COVID-19. The CDR3 loop spans 13 amino acids. The germline V gene encodes CDR1 SGHTA and CDR2 FQGTGA. The germline V and J ends were trimmed by 4 bases and 7 bases, with 11 bases remaining between them. TCRdb reprocessed the 5' RACE reads via MiXCR and lists one record per CDR3 protein. The sample records under 300,000 distinct CDR3 sequences, roughly 10% being singletons. This clonotype was observed a few times. The clonotype comes from a young man who had mild COVID-19 (a few samples of this study predate the infection). Cell type and time point are not known. The chain links TRBV7-3 to TRBJ2-1, with D unresolved. The sample taken for sequencing was PBMCs or a T cell subset sorted from them (not recorded which). This CDR3 is CASSYGPQNEQFF. In DNA, the CDR3 is TGTGCCAGCAGCTACGGACCTCAGAATGAGCAGTTCTTC.